This T cell receptor (beta chain) was captured by sequencing in a study of Ad26.COV2.S vaccination and SARS-CoV-2 variants (dated by TCRdb to the early 2020s). Some background on the complete study: Donors in the vaccine arm were drawn from COV1001, a multicentre, randomized, double-blind, placebo-controlled phase I-IIa trial testing Ad26.COV2.S in healthy adults. Ad26.COV2.S was administered intramuscularly at 5 x 10^10 or 1 x 10^11 viral particles, either as a single shot or as two shots given 56 days apart. The specificity and breadth of SARS-CoV-2-reactive T cell receptors after Ad26.COV2.S vaccination were assessed by TCRbeta repertoire sequencing. A total of about 30 samples were included in the TCR-sequenced set, comprising around 20 Ad26.COV2.S vaccine recipients, 5 placebo recipients and 8 SARS-CoV-2 convalescent individuals. Trial participants were randomized into five groups of five, in which low-dose or high-dose Ad26.COV2.S was given once or twice, or placebo was given on both occasions. Investigators did not know the trial group allocation while performing experiments and assessing outcomes. Summary of the overall study and its limitations: After vaccination, spike-specific CD8+ and CD4+ T cell responses were reported to show substantial breadth. The authors noted that the TCR breadth and depth analyses may have underestimated total T cell responses. The study was not powered for comparison of responses between vaccine doses or regimens. Comparable non-spike TCR breadth was observed between vaccine and placebo recipients, consistent with only spike being contained in the vaccine. Spike-specific TCR breadth was higher in Ad26.COV2.S recipients than in placebo recipients (P = 0.0014).

TCRbeta CDR3 regions were sequenced with the immunoSEQ Assay. After extraction, genomic DNA underwent amplification by bias-controlled multiplex PCR, followed by high-throughput sequencing. Under the source paper's analysis protocol: Collapsing and filtering of sequences were performed to quantify the absolute abundance of each unique TCRbeta CDR3 region. T cell fraction was estimated by normalization of TCRbeta template counts to usable DNA, with usable DNA being measured through amplification of reference genes present in all nucleated cells. Repertoire TCRs were annotated as SARS-CoV-2-specific by exact matching of V gene, CDR3 amino acid sequence and J gene to a known reactive TCR set. The reference SARS-CoV-2 TCR set was derived from MIRA and filtered for enrichment in COVID-19-positive ImmuneCODE repertoires, a step that removed public or cross-reactive TCRs. Drawing on the MIRA antigens, annotated TCRs were analysed further at the level of specific ORF or position within ORF. Breadth was defined as annotated unique rearrangements over total unique productive rearrangements; depth was the summed frequency of those rearrangements. Group comparisons of TCR breadth used two-sided Wilcoxon rank-sum tests. The immuneACCESS repertoire file appears here via TCRdb, limited to in-frame rearrangements. These files lack a portion of the clones; in checked studies, under half of the deficit traces to unresolved V genes, and the cause of the others is not known. V, J and clone size were drawn from that table, and D and trimming were deduced from the DNA. In this sample the table shows about 280,000 clones, 70% to 90% of which occur a single time. About 3.5% of the sample rests with the top ten.

The treatment or condition tag for this specimen amounts to: 15 to 20 received Ad26.COV2.S at low or high dose, single or two shots; about 5 received placebo; per-sample allocation not given. For vaccine and placebo recipients, the sequenced repertoires came from samples collected on day 63 after the first injection. Cohort 1b enrolled fewer than 30 adults aged 18-55 years at a single site in Boston, USA, between 29 July and 7 August 2020. As a vaccine, Ad26.COV2.S was a replication-incompetent adenovirus type 26 vector that expressed a prefusion-stabilized SARS-CoV-2 spike protein derived from the original Wuhan strain. In the case of this clone: The antigen it recognizes is unknown. The input lacks base qualities; no much larger clone sits a single base away.

From a lookup of the germline V gene, CDR1 and CDR2 are SGHRS and YFSETQ. A distance of 15 bases separates the germline ends of V and J, which lose 4 bases and 2 bases respectively. The CDR3 has 16 amino acids, counting the end cysteine and phenylalanine. The CDR3 DNA has 48 bases and is translated from base 1. Specimen: peripheral blood, collected in a trial of Ad26.COV2.S vaccine versus placebo. Recombination joined TRBV5-1 with TRBJ2-2; 5 matching bases give a weak D call of TRBD2. This receptor was taken from a person aged 18-60 years who received the Ad26.COV2.S COVID-19 vaccine or a placebo. CDR3 sequence: CASSHRSSTNTGELFF. The DNA sequence is TGCGCCAGCAGCCACAGATCTAGCACCAACACCGGGGAGCTGTTTTTT. Reference TRBV5-1 and TRBJ2-2 proteins supply the regions before and after the CDR3; the full variable domain is: KAGVTQTPRYLIKTRGQQVTLSCSPISGHRSVSWYQQTPGQGLQFLFEYFSETQRNKGNFPGRFSGRQFSNSRSEMNVSTLELGDSALYLCASSHRSSTNTGELFFGEGSRLTVL.